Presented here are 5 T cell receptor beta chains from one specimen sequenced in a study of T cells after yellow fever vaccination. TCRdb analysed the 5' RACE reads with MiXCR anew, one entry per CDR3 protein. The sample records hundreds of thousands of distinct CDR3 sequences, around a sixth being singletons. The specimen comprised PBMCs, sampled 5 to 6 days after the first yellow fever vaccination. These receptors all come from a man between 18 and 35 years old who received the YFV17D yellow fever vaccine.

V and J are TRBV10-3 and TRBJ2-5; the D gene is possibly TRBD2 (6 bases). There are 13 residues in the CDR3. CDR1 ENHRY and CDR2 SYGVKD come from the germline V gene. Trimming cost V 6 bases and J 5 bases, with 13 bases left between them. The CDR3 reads CAIRGLLEETQYF. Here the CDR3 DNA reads TGTGCCATCAGGGGACTGTTAGAGGAGACCCAGTACTTC.

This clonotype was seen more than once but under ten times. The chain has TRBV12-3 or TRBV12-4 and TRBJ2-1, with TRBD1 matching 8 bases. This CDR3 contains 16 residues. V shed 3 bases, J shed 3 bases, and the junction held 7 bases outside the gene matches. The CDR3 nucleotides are TGTGCCAGCAGTTTTCATACCGGGACAGGCTACAATGAGCAGTTCTTC. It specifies CASSFHTGTGYNEQFF.

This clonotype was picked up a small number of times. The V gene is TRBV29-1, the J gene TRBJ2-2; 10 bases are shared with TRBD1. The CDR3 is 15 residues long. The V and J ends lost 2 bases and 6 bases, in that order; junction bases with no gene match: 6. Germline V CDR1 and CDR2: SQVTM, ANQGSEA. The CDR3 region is CSVESGQGYSGELFF. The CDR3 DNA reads TGCAGCGTTGAATCGGGACAGGGGTACTCCGGGGAGCTGTTTTTT.

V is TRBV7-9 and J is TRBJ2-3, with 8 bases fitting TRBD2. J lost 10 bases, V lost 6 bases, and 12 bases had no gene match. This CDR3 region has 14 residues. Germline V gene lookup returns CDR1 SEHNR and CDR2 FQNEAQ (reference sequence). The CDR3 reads CASRGGGPREAQYF. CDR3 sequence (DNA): TGTGCCAGCAGGGGCGGGGGGCCTCGCGAAGCGCAGTATTTT.

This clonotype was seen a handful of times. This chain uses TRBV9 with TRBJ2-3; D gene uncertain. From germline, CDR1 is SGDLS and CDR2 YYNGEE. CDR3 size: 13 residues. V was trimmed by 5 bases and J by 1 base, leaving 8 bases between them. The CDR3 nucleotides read TGTGCCAGCAGACGGAGCGGCACAGATACGCAGTATTTT. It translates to CASRRSGTDTQYF.